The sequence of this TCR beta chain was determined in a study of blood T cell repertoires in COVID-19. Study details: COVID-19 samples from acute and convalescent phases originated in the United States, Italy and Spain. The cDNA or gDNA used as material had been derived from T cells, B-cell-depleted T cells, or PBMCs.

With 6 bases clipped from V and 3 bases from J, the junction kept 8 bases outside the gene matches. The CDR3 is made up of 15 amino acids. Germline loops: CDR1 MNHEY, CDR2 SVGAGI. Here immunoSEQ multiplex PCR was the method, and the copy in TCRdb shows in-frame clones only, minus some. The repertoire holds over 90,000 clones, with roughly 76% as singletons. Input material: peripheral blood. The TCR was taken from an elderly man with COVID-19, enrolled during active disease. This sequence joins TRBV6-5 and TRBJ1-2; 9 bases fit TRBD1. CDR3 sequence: CASRPSGQGYYGYTF. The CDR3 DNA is TGTGCCAGCAGACCCTCGGGACAGGGCTACTATGGCTACACCTTC.